This TCR beta chain originates from a study of cytomegalovirus exposure and HLA in healthy donors (dated by TCRdb to 2016 to 2017). Looking at the study overall: A later analysis indicated that the 90 to 150 validation repertoires were generated on the platform also employed for the 700 or so repertoires of the first cohort. The aim of the study was to test whether cataloging public T cell receptors could identify signatures of past pathogen exposure. A separate validation cohort of roughly 120 different subjects was used in addition to the approximately 670-subject first cohort. To predict cytomegalovirus infection status, the study combined high-throughput TCR immunosequencing, statistical association of individual TCRs with disease status, and machine learning.

Libraries were made using the immunoSEQ multiplex PCR assay. In the original analysis: To diagnose cytomegalovirus status from the catalog of TCR beta chain sequences, a statistical classification framework was built. This immuneACCESS table, as held by TCRdb, lists in-frame sequences with V and J called but not all clones. Of the missing ones, under half trace to an unresolved V gene in checked studies; the others have no known cause. V, J and clone size are taken as reported in that table, and D and trimming were inferred from the DNA itself. Present in this sample are about 82,000 clones, roughly 94% of which were seen just once. More than 0.6% of the sample comes from the top ten. The donors belonged to the validation cohort of over a hundred subjects, which was separate from the roughly 670-subject first cohort. Germline trimming: 6 bases from V, 1 base from J; junction bases outside gene matches: 5. The CDR3, cysteine through phenylalanine, is 15 amino acids long. The read is trimmed to its CDR3 DNA, 45 bases read in frame from base 1. The germline V gene encodes CDR1 SNHLY and CDR2 FYNNEI.

With regard to this clone: Its binding antigen is unknown. No base quality values were provided; no much bigger clone lies one nucleotide off.

Broad study findings and their caveats: The study listed approximately 160 TCR beta chains as associated with cytomegalovirus. It was suggested by the authors that the approach could potentially be generalized to other disease states and immunological phenotypes. All 120 or so repertoires were used to score co-occurrence in the validation cohort in a later analysis, because that analysis had no HLA typing for the cohort. In both the original and validation cohorts, the classifier was reported to diagnose cytomegalovirus status with high specificity and sensitivity. Of the cluster scores, roughly 95% were above 0 in a later analysis, which found that TCRs clustered in the first cohort also tended to co-occur in the 95 to 150 validation repertoires. A few of the identified cytomegalovirus-associated TCR beta chains were confirmed in vitro to be specific for cytomegalovirus antigens. Most TCR sequences were observed very rarely across donors, whereas some public TCRs were present in many individuals.

The rearrangement combines TRBV2 with TRBJ2-7; a stretch of 11 junction bases matches TRBD2. The sequence derives from a young woman in good health and CMV-seronegative. The sequenced sample was PBMCs. The CDR3 protein: CASRGTSGGSYEQYF. The DNA sequence is given as TGTGCCAGCAGGGGAACTAGCGGGGGTTCCTACGAGCAGTACTTC.